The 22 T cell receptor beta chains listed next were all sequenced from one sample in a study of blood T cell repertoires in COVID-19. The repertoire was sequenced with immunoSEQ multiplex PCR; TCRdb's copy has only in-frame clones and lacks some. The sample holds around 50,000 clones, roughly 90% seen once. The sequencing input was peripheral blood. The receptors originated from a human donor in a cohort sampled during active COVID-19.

Written as DNA, the CDR3 is TGTGCCAGCAGCCAAACAGGGGGCAGGGAAAAACTGTTTTTT. Encoded protein: CASSQTGGREKLFF. The V call is TRBV3-1 (or the pseudogene TRBV3-2), the J call TRBJ1-4; 9 bases match TRBD1. The CDR3 extends over 14 amino acids. Germline values: CDR1 LGHDT, CDR2 YNNKEL (reference sequence). V was clipped by 2 bases and J by 8 bases; unmatched bases: 3.

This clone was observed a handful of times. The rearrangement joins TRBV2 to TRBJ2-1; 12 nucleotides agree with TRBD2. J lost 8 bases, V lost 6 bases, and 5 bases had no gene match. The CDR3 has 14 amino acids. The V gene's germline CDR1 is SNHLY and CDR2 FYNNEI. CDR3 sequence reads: CASRGLAGLDEQFF. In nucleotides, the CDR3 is TGTGCCAGCAGAGGACTAGCGGGGTTGGATGAGCAGTTCTTC.

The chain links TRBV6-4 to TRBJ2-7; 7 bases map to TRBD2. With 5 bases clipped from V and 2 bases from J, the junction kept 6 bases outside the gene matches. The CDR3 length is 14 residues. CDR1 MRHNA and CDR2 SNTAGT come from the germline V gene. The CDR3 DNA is TGTGCCAGCAGTCCCCGGACTAGTCCCTACGAGCAGTACTTC. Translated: CASSPRTSPYEQYF.

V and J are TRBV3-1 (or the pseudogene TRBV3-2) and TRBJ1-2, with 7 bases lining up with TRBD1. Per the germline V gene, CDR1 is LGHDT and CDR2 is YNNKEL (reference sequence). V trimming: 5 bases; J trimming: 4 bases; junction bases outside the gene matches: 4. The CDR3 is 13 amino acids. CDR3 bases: TGTGCCAGCAGCTCCGGGACAGCCTATGGCTACACCTTC. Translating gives CASSSGTAYGYTF.

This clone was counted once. The CDR3: CATSAGGTGGRDTQYF. DNA for the CDR3: TGTGCCACCAGTGCCGGAGGGACAGGGGGAAGAGATACGCAGTATTTT. The rearrangement uses TRBV24-1 and TRBJ2-3; TRBD1 aligns across 11 bases. Trimming removed 5 bases from V and 5 bases from J; junction bases left unmatched: 8. The CDR3 sequence is 16 residues long. The germline V gene has CDR1 KGHDR and CDR2 SFDVKD.

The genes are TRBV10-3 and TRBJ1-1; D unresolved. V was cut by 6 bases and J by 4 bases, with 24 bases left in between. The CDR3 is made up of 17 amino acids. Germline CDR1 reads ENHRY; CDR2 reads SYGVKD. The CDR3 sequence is CAISNTARERASTEAFF. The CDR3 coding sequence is TGTGCCATCAGCAATACGGCCCGCGAGAGGGCGAGCACTGAAGCTTTCTTT.

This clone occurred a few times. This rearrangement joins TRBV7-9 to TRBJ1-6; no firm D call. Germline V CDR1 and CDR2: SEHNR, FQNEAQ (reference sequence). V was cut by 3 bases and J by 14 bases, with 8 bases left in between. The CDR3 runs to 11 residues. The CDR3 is CASSFSDTLHF. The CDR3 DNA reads TGTGCCAGCAGCTTCTCAGATACCCTCCACTTT.

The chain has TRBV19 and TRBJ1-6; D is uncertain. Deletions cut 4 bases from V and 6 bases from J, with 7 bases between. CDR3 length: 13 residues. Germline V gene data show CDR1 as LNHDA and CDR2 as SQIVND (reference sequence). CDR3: CASSKTVNSPLHF. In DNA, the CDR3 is TGTGCCAGTAGTAAAACGGTTAATTCACCCCTCCACTTT.

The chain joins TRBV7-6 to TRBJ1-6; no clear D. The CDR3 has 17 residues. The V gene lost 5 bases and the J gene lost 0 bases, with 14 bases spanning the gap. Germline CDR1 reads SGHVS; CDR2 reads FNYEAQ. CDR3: CASSRYGESSYNSPLHF. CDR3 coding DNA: TGTGCCAGCAGCCGTTACGGGGAGAGCTCCTATAATTCACCCCTCCACTTT.

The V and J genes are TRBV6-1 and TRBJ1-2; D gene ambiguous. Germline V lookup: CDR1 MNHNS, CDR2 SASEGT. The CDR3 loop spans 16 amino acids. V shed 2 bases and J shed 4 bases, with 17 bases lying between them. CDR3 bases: TGTGCCAGCAGTGAAAGCTGGAGGTCGGAAGCCTATGGCTACACCTTC. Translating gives CASSESWRSEAYGYTF.

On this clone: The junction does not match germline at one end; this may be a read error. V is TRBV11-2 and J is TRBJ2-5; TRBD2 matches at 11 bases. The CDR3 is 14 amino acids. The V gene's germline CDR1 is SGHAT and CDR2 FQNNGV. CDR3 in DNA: TGTGCCAGCAGGTTAGCGGGGGGGCCAGAGACCCAGTACTTC. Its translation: CASRLAGGPETQYF.

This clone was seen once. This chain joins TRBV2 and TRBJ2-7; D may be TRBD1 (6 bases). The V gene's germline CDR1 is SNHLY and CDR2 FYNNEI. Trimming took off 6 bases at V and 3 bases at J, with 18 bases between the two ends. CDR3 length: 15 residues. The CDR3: CASSRLLGAYYEQYF. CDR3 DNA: TGTGCCAGCAGCCGCTTGTTGGGGGCCTACTACGAGCAGTACTTC. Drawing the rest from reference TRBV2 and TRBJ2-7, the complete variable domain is EPEVTQTPSHQVTQMGQEVILRCVPISNHLYFYWYRQILGQKVEFLVSFYNNEISEKSEIFDDQFSVERPDGSNFTLKIRSTKLEDSAMYFCASSRLLGAYYEQYFGPGTRLTVT.

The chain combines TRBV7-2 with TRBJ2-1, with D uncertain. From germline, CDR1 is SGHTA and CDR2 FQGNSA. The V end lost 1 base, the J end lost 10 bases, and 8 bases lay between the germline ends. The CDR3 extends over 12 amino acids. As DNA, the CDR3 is TGTGCCAGCAGCTTAGAATTCGGGGAGCAGTTCTTC. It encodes CASSLEFGEQFF.

This CDR3 is CASSERGQNSPLHF. The CDR3 bases are TGTGCCAGCAGCGAGAGGGGACAGAATTCACCCCTCCACTTT. V gene TRBV9 combines with J gene TRBJ1-6, with 7 bases identical to TRBD1. V trimming: 3 bases; J trimming: 7 bases; junction bases outside the gene matches: 4. Germline assignment: CDR1 SGDLS and CDR2 YYNGEE. CDR3 size: 14 residues.

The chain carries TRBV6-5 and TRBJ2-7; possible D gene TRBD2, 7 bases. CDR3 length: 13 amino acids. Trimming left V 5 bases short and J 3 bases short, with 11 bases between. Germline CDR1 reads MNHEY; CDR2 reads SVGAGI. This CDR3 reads CASSRGAGYEQYF. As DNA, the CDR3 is TGTGCCAGCAGTCGGGGGGCGGGCTACGAGCAGTACTTC.

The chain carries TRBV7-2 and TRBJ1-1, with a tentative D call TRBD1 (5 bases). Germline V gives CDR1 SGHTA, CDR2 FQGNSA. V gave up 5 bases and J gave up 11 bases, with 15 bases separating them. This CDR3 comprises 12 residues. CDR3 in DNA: TGTGCCAGCAGCCTCCGGGGGGACGGTGCTTTCTTT. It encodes CASSLRGDGAFF.

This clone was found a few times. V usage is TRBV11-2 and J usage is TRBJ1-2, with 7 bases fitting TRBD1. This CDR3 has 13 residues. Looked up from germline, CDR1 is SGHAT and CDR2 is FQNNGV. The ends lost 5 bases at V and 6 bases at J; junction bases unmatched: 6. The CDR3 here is CASSVGQLDGYTF. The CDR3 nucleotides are TGTGCCAGCAGCGTGGGACAGCTAGATGGCTACACCTTC.

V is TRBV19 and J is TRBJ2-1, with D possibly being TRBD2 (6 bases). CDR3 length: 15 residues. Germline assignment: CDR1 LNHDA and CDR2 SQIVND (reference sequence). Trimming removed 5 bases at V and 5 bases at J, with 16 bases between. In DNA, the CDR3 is TGTGCCAGTAGTCCAATCCGGGACTGGGACAATGAGCAGTTCTTC. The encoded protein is CASSPIRDWDNEQFF.

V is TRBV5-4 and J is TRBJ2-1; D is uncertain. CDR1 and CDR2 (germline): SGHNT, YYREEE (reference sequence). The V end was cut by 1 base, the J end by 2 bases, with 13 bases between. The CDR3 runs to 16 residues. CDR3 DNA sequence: TGTGCCAGCAGCTTGAATCTGGCCTTGCCCTACAATGAGCAGTTCTTC. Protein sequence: CASSLNLALPYNEQFF.

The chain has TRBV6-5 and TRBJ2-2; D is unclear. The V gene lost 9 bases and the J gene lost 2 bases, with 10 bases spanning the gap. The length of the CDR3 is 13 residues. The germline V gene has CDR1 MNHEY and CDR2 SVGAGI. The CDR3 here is CASDNFNTGELFF. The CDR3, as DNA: TGTGCCAGTGACAATTTTAACACCGGGGAGCTGTTTTTT.

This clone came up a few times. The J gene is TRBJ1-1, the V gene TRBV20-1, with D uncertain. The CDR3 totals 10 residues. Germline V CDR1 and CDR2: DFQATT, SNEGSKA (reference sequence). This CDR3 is CTVTGLGAFF. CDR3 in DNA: TGCACGGTCACTGGGCTTGGGGCTTTCTTT.

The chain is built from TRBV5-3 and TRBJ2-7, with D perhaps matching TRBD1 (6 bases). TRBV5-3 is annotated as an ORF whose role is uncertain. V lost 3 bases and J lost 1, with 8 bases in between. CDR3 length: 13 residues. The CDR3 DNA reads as TGTGCCAGAAGCTCTGGACAGTCCTACGAGCAGTACTTC. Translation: CARSSGQSYEQYF.